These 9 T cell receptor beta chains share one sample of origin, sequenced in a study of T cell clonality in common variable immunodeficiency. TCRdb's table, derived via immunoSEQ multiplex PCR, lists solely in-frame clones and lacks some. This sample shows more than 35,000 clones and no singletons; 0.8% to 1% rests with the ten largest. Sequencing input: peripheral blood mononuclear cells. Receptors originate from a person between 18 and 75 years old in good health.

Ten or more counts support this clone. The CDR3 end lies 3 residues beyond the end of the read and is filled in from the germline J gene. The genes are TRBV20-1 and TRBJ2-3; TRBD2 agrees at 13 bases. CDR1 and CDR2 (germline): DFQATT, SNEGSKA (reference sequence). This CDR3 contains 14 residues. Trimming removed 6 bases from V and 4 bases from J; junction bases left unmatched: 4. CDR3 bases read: TGCAGTGCCACGACTAGCGGGAGGCCAGATACG. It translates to CSATTSGRPDT. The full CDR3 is CSATTSGRPDTQYF.

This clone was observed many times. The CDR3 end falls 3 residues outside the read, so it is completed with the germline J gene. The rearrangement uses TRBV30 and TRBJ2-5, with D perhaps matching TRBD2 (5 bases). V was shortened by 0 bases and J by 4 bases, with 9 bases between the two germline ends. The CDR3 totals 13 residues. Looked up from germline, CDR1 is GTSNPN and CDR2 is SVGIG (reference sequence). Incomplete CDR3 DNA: TGTGCCTGGAGTGTAGAGGCGGGAGAGACC. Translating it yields CAWSVEAGET. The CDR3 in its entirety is CAWSVEAGETQYF.

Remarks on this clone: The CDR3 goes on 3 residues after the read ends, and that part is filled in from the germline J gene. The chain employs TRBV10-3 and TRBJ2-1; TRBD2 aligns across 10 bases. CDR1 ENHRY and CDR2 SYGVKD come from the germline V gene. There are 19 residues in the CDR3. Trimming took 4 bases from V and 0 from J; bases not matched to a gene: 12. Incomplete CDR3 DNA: TGTGCCATCAGTGGGGGGATTAGCGGGGGGCCGAGCTCCTACAATGAG. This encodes CAISGGISGGPSSYNE. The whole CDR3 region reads CAISGGISGGPSSYNEQFF.

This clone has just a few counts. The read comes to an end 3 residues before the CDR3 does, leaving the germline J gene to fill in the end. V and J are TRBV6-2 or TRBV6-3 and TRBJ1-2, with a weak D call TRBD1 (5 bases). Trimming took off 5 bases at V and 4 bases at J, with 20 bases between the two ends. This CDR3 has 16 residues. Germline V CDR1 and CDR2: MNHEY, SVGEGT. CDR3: CASSPRQTYSFYGYTF. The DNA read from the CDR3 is TGTGCCAGCAGTCCTCGACAGACCTATTCTTTCTATGGC.

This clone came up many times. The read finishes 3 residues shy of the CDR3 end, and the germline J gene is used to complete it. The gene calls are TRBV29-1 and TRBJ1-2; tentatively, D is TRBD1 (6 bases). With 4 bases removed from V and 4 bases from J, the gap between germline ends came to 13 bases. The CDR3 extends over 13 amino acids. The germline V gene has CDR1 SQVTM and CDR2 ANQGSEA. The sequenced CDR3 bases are TGCAGCGTTGGGCGGGGGGCAGGCTATGGC. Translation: CSVGRGAGYG. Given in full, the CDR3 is CSVGRGAGYGYTF.

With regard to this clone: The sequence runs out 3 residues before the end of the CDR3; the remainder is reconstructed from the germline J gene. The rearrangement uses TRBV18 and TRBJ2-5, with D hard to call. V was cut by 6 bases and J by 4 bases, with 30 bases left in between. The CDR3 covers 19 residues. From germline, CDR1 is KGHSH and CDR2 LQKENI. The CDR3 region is CASSRTPPEQIGLSETQYF. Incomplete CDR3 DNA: TGTGCCAGCTCGCGAACCCCACCCGAACAGATCGGATTATCAGAGACC.

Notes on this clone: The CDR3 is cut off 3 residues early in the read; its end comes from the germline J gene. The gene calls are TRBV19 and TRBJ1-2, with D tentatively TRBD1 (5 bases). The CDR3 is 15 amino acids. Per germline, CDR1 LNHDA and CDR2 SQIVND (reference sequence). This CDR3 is CASSMRLGRGNDYTF. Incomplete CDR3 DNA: TGTGCCAGTAGTATGAGGTTGGGGCGAGGCAATGAC.

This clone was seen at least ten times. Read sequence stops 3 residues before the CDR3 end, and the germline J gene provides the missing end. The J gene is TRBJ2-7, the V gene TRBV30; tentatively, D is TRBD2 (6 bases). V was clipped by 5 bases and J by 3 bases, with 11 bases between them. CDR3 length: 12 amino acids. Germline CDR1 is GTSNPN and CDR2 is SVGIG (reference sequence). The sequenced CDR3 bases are TGTGCCTGGGGCCGTAGCGGCTACGAG. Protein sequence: CAWGRSGYE. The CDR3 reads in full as CAWGRSGYEQYF. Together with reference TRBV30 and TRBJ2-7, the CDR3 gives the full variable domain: SQTIHQWPATLVQPVGSPLSLECTVEGTSNPNLYWYRQAAGRGLQLLFYSVGIGQISSEVPQNLSASRPQDRQFILSSKKLLLSDSGFYLCAWGRSGYEQYFGPGTRLTVT.

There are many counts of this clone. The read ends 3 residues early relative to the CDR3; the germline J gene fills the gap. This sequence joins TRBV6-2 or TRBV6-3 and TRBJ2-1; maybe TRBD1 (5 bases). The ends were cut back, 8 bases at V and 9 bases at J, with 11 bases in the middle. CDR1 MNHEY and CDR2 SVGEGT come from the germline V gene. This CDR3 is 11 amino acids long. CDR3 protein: CASGDRPEQFF. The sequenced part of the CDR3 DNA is TGTGCCAGCGGAGACAGACCTGAG.